This TCR beta chain was documented in a study of blood T cell repertoires in COVID-19. Study summary: Specimens from acute and convalescent COVID-19 originated in the United States, Italy and Spain. Nucleic acid was either cDNA or gDNA, and it came from T cells, B-cell-depleted T cells, or PBMCs.

Authors' analysis steps: Researchers report that nucleated cell counts were estimated from reference gene primer amplification. Clones were sequenced by immunoSEQ multiplex PCR, and TCRdb holds only the in-frame ones, with some missing. V and J calls and clone size follow that table, whereas D and trimming were derived from the DNA. Of about 210,000 clones listed, less than 85% are singletons. This TCR came from a woman aged 70 to 79 with acute or convalescent COVID-19. The material sequenced was peripheral blood.

The CDR3, as DNA: TGTGCCAGCAGCTTAGGGGACACTAAGGGGGAGACCCAGTACTTC. Translating it yields CASSLGDTKGETQYF. This chain links TRBV7-9 with TRBJ2-5; tentative D call: TRBD1 (6 bases). CDR1 is SEHNR, CDR2 FQNEAQ, per germline (reference sequence). The CDR3 spans 15 residues. V gave up 1 base and J gave up 5 bases, with 14 bases separating them.